A selection of T cell receptor beta chains follows, all from one sample in a study of human T cells and chemical hapten exposure. MiXCR was run by TCRdb on the RACE reads, yielding one entry per CDR3 protein. The table includes some 87,000 distinct CDR3 sequences, about 9.3% detected once. The starting material was whole blood, obtained in connection with sensitization to the hapten diphenylcyclopropenone (DPC). The receptors stem from a woman aged 45-60 years with alopecia areata. Some clones in this sample may be carry-over from other donors' samples. CDR3s include the opening cysteine and the closing phenylalanine or tryptophan. D genes are given only for firm matches. Clone sizes are given selectively: once, few, many, or a class where the clone is expanded.

>.|few|TRBJ1-6|TRBV20-1
CSAPGTRGSPLHF
TGCAGTGCTCCCGGGACAAGAGGTTCACCCCTCCACTTT
>.|many|TRBJ1-2|TRBV4-2
CASSQEGRTNYGYTF
TGTGCCAGCAGCCAGGAGGGACGTACGAACTATGGCTACACCTTC
>TRBD2|many|TRBJ2-7|TRBV18
CASSPRLAVNEQYF
TGTGCCAGCTCCCCACGACTAGCGGTGAACGAGCAGTACTTC
>TRBD2|once|TRBJ2-3|TRBV13
CASSFSPLAGKATDTQYF
TGTGCCAGCAGCTTTAGTCCCCTAGCGGGTAAAGCCACAGATACGCAGTATTTT
>TRBD2|few|TRBJ2-7|TRBV4-2
CASSRLAGVGNEQYF
TGTGCCAGCAGCCGATTAGCGGGAGTCGGCAACGAGCAGTACTTC
>.|few|TRBJ1-5|TRBV19
CASSPLTARTQHF
TGTGCCAGTAGCCCTCTGACAGCCCGCACCCAGCATTTT
>.|many|TRBJ2-3|TRBV27
CASSLYRATDTQYF
TGTGCCAGCAGTTTGTACAGGGCCACAGATACGCAGTATTTT
>TRBD1|many|TRBJ2-1|TRBV29-1
CSTGTGDFGEQFF
TGCAGTACCGGGACAGGGGACTTCGGTGAGCAGTTCTTC
>.|few|TRBJ1-5|TRBV7-3
CASSRDTYQPQHF
TGTGCCAGCAGCCGAGACACTTATCAGCCCCAGCATTTT
>TRBD1|few|TRBJ2-7|TRBV10-2
CASREGQAYEQYF
TGCGCCAGCAGGGAAGGACAGGCCTACGAGCAGTACTTC
>TRBD2|few|TRBJ2-3|TRBV18
CASFSSGTTDTQYF
TGTGCCAGCTTCTCTAGCGGGACGACAGATACGCAGTATTTT
>.|.|TRBJ1-4|TRBV20-1
CSARGPGVAPTEKLFF
TGCAGTGCTAGGGGGCCAGGGGTTGCTCCAACCGAAAAACTGTTTTTT
>.|many|TRBJ2-1|TRBV12-3/TRBV12-4
CASSLARRRANEQFF
TGTGCCAGCAGTTTAGCGCGGAGAAGGGCCAATGAGCAGTTCTTC
>.|many|TRBJ2-2|TRBV6-1
CASNPGGRGTGELFF
TGTGCCTCCAATCCGGGGGGCAGAGGGACCGGGGAGCTGTTTTTT
>.|few|TRBJ2-5|TRBV23-1
CASSQSKGQGIQETQYF
TGCGCCAGCAGTCAATCAAAGGGTCAGGGGATCCAAGAGACCCAGTACTTC
>.|many|TRBJ2-1|TRBV14
CASSQTGLGVDNEQFF
TGTGCCAGCAGCCAAACCGGACTTGGAGTCGACAATGAGCAGTTCTTC
>.|few|TRBJ2-1|TRBV29-1
CSVETGPNEQFF
TGCAGCGTTGAGACAGGCCCTAATGAGCAGTTCTTC
>.|many|TRBJ2-7|TRBV6-6
CASSSRGTYEQYF
TGTGCCAGCAGTAGCCGGGGTACCTACGAGCAGTACTTC
>.|.|TRBJ2-1|TRBV29-1
CCVLRSYNEQIF
TGCTGTGTGCTACGGTCCTACAATGAGCAGATCTTC
>TRBD2|.|TRBJ2-7|TRBV12-3/TRBV12-4
CASSLSGGRDEQYF
TGTGCCAGCAGTTTAAGCGGCGGGAGAGACGAGCAGTACTTC
>.|.|TRBJ2-3|TRBV29-1
CSVVVSTDTQYF
TGCAGCGTTGTAGTTAGCACAGATACGCAGTATTTT
>.|.|TRBJ2-7|TRBV7-9
CASSLGAGNEQYF
TGTGCCAGCAGCTTAGGAGCGGGTAACGAGCAGTACTTC
>TRBD1|.|TRBJ1-5|TRBV6-1
CASSRTGANSNQPQHF
TGTGCCAGCAGTAGGACAGGGGCGAATAGCAATCAGCCCCAGCATTTT
>.|.|TRBJ2-7|TRBV3-1
CASSRRTKAQGSEQYF
TGTGCCAGCAGCCGACGAACGAAGGCTCAGGGTTCCGAGCAGTACTTC
>.|many|TRBJ2-6|TRBV11-2
CASSGRTADGANVLTF
TGTGCCAGCAGCGGTCGGACCGCCGACGGGGCCAACGTCCTGACTTTC
>TRBD1|few|TRBJ2-2|TRBV6-1
CASCPTDRGTGELFF
TGTGCCAGCTGCCCTACCGACAGGGGTACCGGGGAGCTGTTTTTT
>TRBD1|.|TRBJ2-5|TRBV29-1
CSVATGTQETQYF
TGCAGCGTAGCGACAGGGACCCAAGAGACCCAGTACTTC
>.|few|TRBJ2-5|TRBV5-1
CASSRTALQETQYF
TGCGCCAGCAGCCGGACAGCGCTCCAAGAGACCCAGTACTTC
>.|few|TRBJ2-7|TRBV9
CASSVGGLGAYEQYF
TGTGCCAGCAGCGTAGGCGGCCTAGGAGCCTACGAGCAGTACTTC
>.|.|TRBJ2-3|TRBV20-1
CSAGGDTQYF
TGCAGTGCAGGAGGAGATACGCAGTATTTT
>.|few|TRBJ2-1|TRBV18
CASSPDLEQFF
TGTGCCAGCTCACCAGATCTTGAGCAGTTCTTC
>TRBD1|few|TRBJ2-3|TRBV2
CASIRDRGTDTQYF
TGTGCCAGCATAAGGGACAGGGGCACAGATACGCAGTATTTT
>TRBD1|many|TRBJ2-1|TRBV7-9
CASSLVQGAIEQFF
TGTGCCAGCAGCTTAGTGCAGGGGGCTATTGAGCAGTTCTTC
>.|many|TRBJ1-1|TRBV11-2
CASSLQRGNTEAFF
TGTGCCAGCAGCCTCCAGCGGGGGAACACTGAAGCTTTCTTT
>.|many|TRBJ1-6|TRBV14
CASSQVPGGGSPLHF
TGTGCCAGCAGCCAAGTCCCCGGTGGGGGTTCACCCCTCCACTTT
>TRBD1|many|TRBJ1-5|TRBV30
CAWGTGDFQPQHF
TGTGCCTGGGGGACAGGGGATTTTCAGCCCCAGCATTTT
>TRBD1|few|TRBJ1-1|TRBV18
CASSTSDRGRDEAFF
TGTGCCAGCTCCACGAGTGACAGGGGGCGCGATGAAGCTTTCTTT
>.|many|TRBJ2-7|TRBV24-1
CATSTPGVHEQYF
TGTGCCACCAGTACCCCGGGAGTCCACGAGCAGTACTTC
>TRBD2|few|TRBJ2-1|TRBV7-9
CASSPSGRAYNEQFF
TGTGCCAGCAGCCCAAGCGGGAGGGCCTACAATGAGCAGTTCTTC
>.|.|TRBJ1-1|TRBV6-1
CASDRNTEAFF
TGTGCCAGCGATCGGAACACTGAAGCTTTCTTT
>.|.|TRBJ1-4|TRBV30
CAWAQGSNEKLFF
TGTGCCTGGGCCCAGGGATCTAATGAAAAACTGTTTTTT
>.|.|TRBJ2-1|TRBV2
CASSVGTAGISEQFF
TGTGCCAGCAGCGTCGGGACCGCGGGAATCAGCGAGCAGTTCTTC
>TRBD1|.|TRBJ2-7|TRBV6-5
CASSASQGTIYEQYF
TGTGCCAGCAGTGCATCACAGGGGACCATCTACGAGCAGTACTTC
>TRBD1|.|TRBJ2-3|TRBV15
CATSKRTGGADTQYF
TGTGCCACCAGCAAAAGAACAGGGGGCGCAGATACGCAGTATTTT
>.|.|TRBJ2-5|TRBV5-1
CASSLDETQYF
TGCGCCAGCAGCTTGGATGAGACCCAGTACTTC
>.|many|TRBJ2-2|TRBV29-1
CSVGDTGELFF
TGCAGCGTCGGGGACACCGGGGAGCTGTTTTTT
>.|.|TRBJ1-1|TRBV29-1
CSVEGPGGLEAFF
TGCAGCGTTGAAGGCCCTGGGGGACTGGAAGCTTTCTTT
>.|few|TRBJ2-2|TRBV12-5
CASGLGSGELFF
TGTGCTAGTGGTCTAGGGTCCGGGGAGCTGTTTTTT
>TRBD2|.|TRBJ2-7|TRBV7-6
CASSLREGFPYEQYF
TGTGCCAGCAGCCTCAGGGAGGGGTTTCCCTACGAGCAGTACTTC
>.|.|TRBJ1-5|TRBV6-1
CASKAGAVSNQPQHF
TGTGCCAGCAAGGCAGGGGCTGTCAGCAATCAGCCCCAGCATTTT
>.|many|TRBJ1-2|TRBV21-1
CASSKVPDYGYTF
TGTGCCAGCAGCAAAGTTCCGGACTATGGCTACACCTTC
>.|few|TRBJ1-6|TRBV6-5
CASRAVSYNSPLHF
TGTGCCAGCAGGGCAGTCTCCTATAATTCACCCCTCCACTTT
>TRBD1|.|TRBJ2-4|TRBV28
CASSSQGVFAKNIQYF
TGTGCCAGCAGTTCCCAGGGGGTCTTTGCCAAAAACATTCAGTACTTC